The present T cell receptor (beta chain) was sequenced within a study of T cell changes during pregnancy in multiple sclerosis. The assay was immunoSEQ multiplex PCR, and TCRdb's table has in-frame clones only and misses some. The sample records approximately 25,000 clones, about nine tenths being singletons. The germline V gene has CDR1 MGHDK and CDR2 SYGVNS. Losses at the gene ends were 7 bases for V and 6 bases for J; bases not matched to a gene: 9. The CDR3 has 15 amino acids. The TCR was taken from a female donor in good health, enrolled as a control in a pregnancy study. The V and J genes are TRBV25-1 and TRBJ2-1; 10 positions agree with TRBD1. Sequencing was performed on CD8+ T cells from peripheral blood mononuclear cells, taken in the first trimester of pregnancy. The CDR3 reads CASTPGTGDVNEQFF. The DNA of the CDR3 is TGTGCCAGCACCCCCGGGACAGGGGATGTCAATGAGCAGTTCTTC.